This is a list of T cell receptor beta chains from one sample in a study of PD-L1 blockade in urothelial cancer. TCRdb keeps only in-frame clones here, not all; method: immunoSEQ multiplex PCR. The repertoire holds about 84,000 clones, with roughly 82% as singletons. Material: PBMCs, obtained around atezolizumab (anti-PD-L1) treatment. The receptor set was obtained from a man aged 70-80 years with urothelial cancer. Both conserved end residues are part of each CDR3. A D gene is named only where the DNA matches it firmly. Clone size is stated in some rows and not others, as once, few, many or a class when expanded.

v_gene: TRBV10-3; abundance: NA; j_gene: TRBJ2-3; d_gene: TRBD2; CDR3nt: TGTGCCATCAGTGCGTGGGGCGGGGGGAACGCAGATACGCAGTATTTT; CDR3aa: CAISAWGGGNADTQYF
v_gene: TRBV6-6; abundance: NA; j_gene: TRBJ1-4; d_gene: NA; CDR3nt: TGTGCCAGCAGTTACTCAACAGCTGCCAATGAAAAACTGTTTTTT; CDR3aa: CASSYSTAANEKLFF
v_gene: TRBV19; abundance: NA; j_gene: TRBJ1-2; d_gene: TRBD1; CDR3nt: TGTGCCAGTTCACCCCCCGGGACAGGGGGCTATGGCTACACCTTC; CDR3aa: CASSPPGTGGYGYTF
v_gene: TRBV27; abundance: NA; j_gene: TRBJ1-1; d_gene: TRBD1; CDR3nt: TGTGCCAGCAGTTTATCGGGACAGCTGAACACTGAAGCTTTCTTT; CDR3aa: CASSLSGQLNTEAFF
v_gene: TRBV19; abundance: once; j_gene: TRBJ2-2; d_gene: TRBD1; CDR3nt: TGTGCCAGTAGTGGGGGGGACAGGGCCACCGGGGAGCTGTTTTTT; CDR3aa: CASSGGDRATGELFF
v_gene: TRBV4-1; abundance: NA; j_gene: TRBJ1-3; d_gene: NA; CDR3nt: TGCGCCAGCAGCCAAGATCACTCTGGAAACACCATATATTTT; CDR3aa: CASSQDHSGNTIYF
v_gene: TRBV28; abundance: once; j_gene: TRBJ1-2; d_gene: NA; CDR3nt: TGTGCCAGCCTGGGCGGGGGGTCCGGCTACACCTTC; CDR3aa: CASLGGGSGYTF
v_gene: TRBV12-5; abundance: few; j_gene: TRBJ1-5; d_gene: NA; CDR3nt: TGTGCTAGTGGACAGTCCTCTAATCAGCCCCAGCATTTT; CDR3aa: CASGQSSNQPQHF
v_gene: TRBV7-2; abundance: NA; j_gene: TRBJ1-5; d_gene: NA; CDR3nt: TGTGCCAGCAGCTTAGCCGGTCGGGGCAATCAGCCCCAGCATTTT; CDR3aa: CASSLAGRGNQPQHF
v_gene: TRBV6-6; abundance: NA; j_gene: TRBJ1-5; d_gene: NA; CDR3nt: TGTGCCAGCAGTACCGACAGGAGCTATAGCAATCAGCCCCAGCATTTT; CDR3aa: CASSTDRSYSNQPQHF
v_gene: TRBV5-1; abundance: once; j_gene: TRBJ2-7; d_gene: NA; CDR3nt: TGCGCCAGCAGTGGGCTCGACAGGACCTCCTACGAGCAGTACTTC; CDR3aa: CASSGLDRTSYEQYF
v_gene: TRBV28; abundance: NA; j_gene: TRBJ1-1; d_gene: NA; CDR3nt: TGTGCCAGCAGTTTATGGGGCAGGGACTCTTTCTTT; CDR3aa: CASSLWGRDSFF
v_gene: TRBV4-1; abundance: few; j_gene: TRBJ2-7; d_gene: TRBD2; CDR3nt: TGCGCCAGCAGCGTTCGGGGGCCGGGGGGGGTCTACGAGCAGTACTTC; CDR3aa: CASSVRGPGGVYEQYF
v_gene: TRBV19; abundance: NA; j_gene: TRBJ2-1; d_gene: TRBD1; CDR3nt: TGTGCCAGTAGTATGGGGAGGGACAGGGCCTACAATGAGCAGTTCTTC; CDR3aa: CASSMGRDRAYNEQFF
v_gene: TRBV18; abundance: once; j_gene: TRBJ2-5; d_gene: TRBD2; CDR3nt: TGTGCCAGCTCACCCATGGGTCTCGGGACTAGCGGAGATCCGAAGACCCAGTACTTC; CDR3aa: CASSPMGLGTSGDPKTQYF
v_gene: TRBV7-2; abundance: NA; j_gene: TRBJ1-1; d_gene: TRBD1; CDR3nt: TGTGCCAGCAGCAGGACAGGGGGGGCCACTGAAGCTTTCTTT; CDR3aa: CASSRTGGATEAFF
v_gene: TRBV19; abundance: NA; j_gene: TRBJ1-2; d_gene: NA; CDR3nt: TGTGCCACGGGGACTCGGACCTCGGGGGGCTACACCTTC; CDR3aa: CATGTRTSGGYTF
v_gene: TRBV30; abundance: once; j_gene: TRBJ2-3; d_gene: TRBD2; CDR3nt: TGTGCCTGGAGTCACGGACTAGCGGGGGCGGGAGATACGCAGTATTTT; CDR3aa: CAWSHGLAGAGDTQYF
v_gene: TRBV15; abundance: NA; j_gene: TRBJ1-1; d_gene: NA; CDR3nt: TGTGCCACCAGCAGAGACAGGGCGAACACTGAAGCTTTCTTT; CDR3aa: CATSRDRANTEAFF
v_gene: TRBV7-3; abundance: NA; j_gene: TRBJ2-2; d_gene: NA; CDR3nt: TGTGCCAGCAGCCCGAGGAGCAACACCGGGGAGCTGTTTTTT; CDR3aa: CASSPRSNTGELFF
v_gene: TRBV7-9; abundance: NA; j_gene: TRBJ1-6; d_gene: TRBD1; CDR3nt: TGTGCCAGCAGTTCGACAGGGGATGGGTCACCCCTCCACTTT; CDR3aa: CASSSTGDGSPLHF
v_gene: TRBV7-3; abundance: NA; j_gene: TRBJ2-2; d_gene: NA; CDR3nt: TGTGCCAGCAGCTTAACGGGCGGGGTCGGGGAGCTGTTTTTT; CDR3aa: CASSLTGGVGELFF
v_gene: TRBV7-2; abundance: once; j_gene: TRBJ2-3; d_gene: TRBD2; CDR3nt: TGTGCCAGCAGCTCCACTAGCGGGACGAACACAGATACGCAGTATTTT; CDR3aa: CASSSTSGTNTDTQYF
v_gene: TRBV27; abundance: NA; j_gene: TRBJ2-7; d_gene: TRBD2; CDR3nt: TGTGCCAGCAGACGTAGCGGGAAAGTCTACGAGCAGTACTTC; CDR3aa: CASRRSGKVYEQYF
v_gene: TRBV6-1; abundance: NA; j_gene: TRBJ1-1; d_gene: TRBD1; CDR3nt: TGTGCCAGCAGTCCGACAGGGGGCAGGGACACTGAAGCTTTCTTT; CDR3aa: CASSPTGGRDTEAFF
v_gene: TRBV4-1; abundance: once; j_gene: TRBJ2-3; d_gene: NA; CDR3nt: TGCGCCAGCAGCCAAGATCCCGCGGGCGGGGGCCGCACAGATACGCAGTATTTT; CDR3aa: CASSQDPAGGGRTDTQYF
v_gene: TRBV9; abundance: once; j_gene: TRBJ2-5; d_gene: TRBD2; CDR3nt: TGTGCCAGCAGCGTAGGAGCGGGAGGAGAGACCCAGTACTTC; CDR3aa: CASSVGAGGETQYF
v_gene: TRBV28; abundance: once; j_gene: TRBJ2-3; d_gene: NA; CDR3nt: TGTGCCAGCAGTCTCGGACAAAGGGGCACAGATACGCAGTATTTT; CDR3aa: CASSLGQRGTDTQYF
v_gene: TRBV11-2; abundance: NA; j_gene: TRBJ2-7; d_gene: TRBD2; CDR3nt: TGTGCCAGCAGCTTAGAGCCCTCACTAGCGGGAGGAGGCGAGCAGTACTTC; CDR3aa: CASSLEPSLAGGGEQYF
v_gene: TRBV19; abundance: once; j_gene: TRBJ1-2; d_gene: TRBD1; CDR3nt: TGTGCCAGTAGTATGGAACCTCGGGACAGGACTCCCTTATTACCCGGCTACACCTTC; CDR3aa: CASSMEPRDRTPLLPGYTF
v_gene: TRBV19; abundance: once; j_gene: TRBJ1-1; d_gene: NA; CDR3nt: TGTGCCAGTAGAACCGGGAGAAACACTGAAGCTTTCTTT; CDR3aa: CASRTGRNTEAFF
v_gene: TRBV6-6; abundance: few; j_gene: TRBJ1-1; d_gene: TRBD1; CDR3nt: TGTGCCAGCAGCCAACAGGGGGGCACTGAAGCTTTCTTT; CDR3aa: CASSQQGGTEAFF
v_gene: TRBV19; abundance: few; j_gene: TRBJ1-6; d_gene: NA; CDR3nt: TGTGCCAGTAGTATGGGGAGCTCCTATAATTCACCCCTCCACTTT; CDR3aa: CASSMGSSYNSPLHF
v_gene: TRBV19; abundance: NA; j_gene: TRBJ1-3; d_gene: TRBD1; CDR3nt: TGTGCCAGTAGTATTCGGGGGACAGCGGGTGGAAACACCATATATTTT; CDR3aa: CASSIRGTAGGNTIYF
v_gene: TRBV6-5; abundance: NA; j_gene: TRBJ1-4; d_gene: NA; CDR3nt: TGTGCCAGCAGCTACCTGGGAGGGGTGGGTGAAAAACTGTTTTTT; CDR3aa: CASSYLGGVGEKLFF
v_gene: TRBV7-8; abundance: NA; j_gene: TRBJ1-1; d_gene: TRBD1; CDR3nt: TGTGCCAGCAGATCTACAGGGGCGCGGGTTGAAACTGAAGCTTTCTTT; CDR3aa: CASRSTGARVETEAFF
v_gene: TRBV5-1; abundance: NA; j_gene: TRBJ1-1; d_gene: NA; CDR3nt: TGCGCCAGCAGCTCCACAGGATCCCTCGGGGCTTTCTTT; CDR3aa: CASSSTGSLGAFF
v_gene: TRBV2; abundance: NA; j_gene: TRBJ2-1; d_gene: NA; CDR3nt: TGTGCCAGCAATAGCTACAATGAGCAGTTCTTC; CDR3aa: CASNSYNEQFF
v_gene: TRBV19; abundance: NA; j_gene: TRBJ2-7; d_gene: TRBD1; CDR3nt: TGTGCCAGTAGTCTGACAGGGGGCGCGGACGAGCAGTACTTC; CDR3aa: CASSLTGGADEQYF
v_gene: TRBV15; abundance: NA; j_gene: TRBJ1-2; d_gene: NA; CDR3nt: TGTGCCACCAGCAGAGATAGGATGCAGGGTCCTGGCTACACCTTC; CDR3aa: CATSRDRMQGPGYTF
v_gene: TRBV5-5; abundance: NA; j_gene: TRBJ1-3; d_gene: NA; CDR3nt: TGTGCCAGCAGCCCGGACACTGAACCCTCTGGAAACACCATATATTTT; CDR3aa: CASSPDTEPSGNTIYF
v_gene: TRBV27; abundance: NA; j_gene: TRBJ2-4; d_gene: NA; CDR3nt: TGTGCCAGCAGTTCTTTCTGGGACACCAAGGGCGAAAACATTCAGTACTTC; CDR3aa: CASSSFWDTKGENIQYF
v_gene: TRBV7-6; abundance: few; j_gene: TRBJ2-5; d_gene: TRBD2; CDR3nt: TGTGCCAGCAGCCGGGACTATGGGACCCAGTACTTC; CDR3aa: CASSRDYGTQYF
v_gene: TRBV6-4; abundance: NA; j_gene: TRBJ1-5; d_gene: TRBD1; CDR3nt: TGTGCCAGCAATGCTCCGGGACAGGCGAATCAGCCCCAGCATTTT; CDR3aa: CASNAPGQANQPQHF
v_gene: TRBV5-4; abundance: NA; j_gene: TRBJ1-3; d_gene: NA; CDR3nt: TGTGCCAGCAGCTTGGGAGGGCCCCACTCTGGAAACACCATATATTTT; CDR3aa: CASSLGGPHSGNTIYF
v_gene: TRBV10-1; abundance: NA; j_gene: TRBJ2-5; d_gene: TRBD2; CDR3nt: TGCGCCAGCAGTGATGCTAGCGGGGGGCAAGAGACCCAGTACTTC; CDR3aa: CASSDASGGQETQYF
v_gene: TRBV9; abundance: NA; j_gene: TRBJ2-1; d_gene: NA; CDR3nt: TGTGCCAGCAGCGTAGACCAGGGAGGCTACAATGAGCAGTTCTTC; CDR3aa: CASSVDQGGYNEQFF
v_gene: TRBV7-4; abundance: NA; j_gene: TRBJ1-1; d_gene: NA; CDR3nt: TGTGCCAGCAGCTGCCCACACGGGGATGGCACTGAAGCTTTCTTT; CDR3aa: CASSCPHGDGTEAFF
v_gene: TRBV10-3; abundance: NA; j_gene: TRBJ1-2; d_gene: NA; CDR3nt: TGTGCCATCAGTCGAACCGCCCCCACAGGGATCACTAACTATGGCTACACCTTC; CDR3aa: CAISRTAPTGITNYGYTF
v_gene: TRBV6-5; abundance: NA; j_gene: TRBJ2-7; d_gene: TRBD1; CDR3nt: TGTGCCAGCAGACAGGGGGCGGGCGAGCAGTACTTC; CDR3aa: CASRQGAGEQYF
v_gene: TRBV6-1; abundance: NA; j_gene: TRBJ2-5; d_gene: NA; CDR3nt: TGTGCCAGCACTCCCAGCGGGCAGGAAGAGACCCAGTACTTC; CDR3aa: CASTPSGQEETQYF
v_gene: TRBV6-1; abundance: NA; j_gene: TRBJ2-2; d_gene: NA; CDR3nt: TGTGCCAGCAGTGATCTTATGGCAGGGAACACCGGGGAGCTGTTTTTT; CDR3aa: CASSDLMAGNTGELFF
v_gene: TRBV18; abundance: NA; j_gene: TRBJ2-5; d_gene: TRBD1; CDR3nt: TGTGCCAGCTCACTGGGACAGGGGACTTGGGAGACCCAGTACTTC; CDR3aa: CASSLGQGTWETQYF